Below are 22 T cell receptor beta chains sequenced from a single sample in a study of shared clonotypes between healthy human individuals. TCRdb keeps only in-frame clones here, not all; method: immunoSEQ multiplex PCR. The top ten clones hold about 0.42% of a sample with approximately 1.4 million clones, nearly 99% of them seen once. The sequenced material came from naive CD4+ T cells sorted from blood. Subset defined: CD45RA+ positively selected. The receptors were gathered from a man between 25 and 39 years old in good health.

The chain employs TRBV6-5 and TRBJ2-7; D may be TRBD1 (5 bases). The CDR3 has 15 residues. V lost 6 bases, J lost 2 bases, and 17 bases lay in between. Per germline, CDR1 MNHEY and CDR2 SVGAGI. CDR3 in amino acids: CASSRQTPVTYEQYF. DNA for the CDR3: TGTGCCAGCAGCCGACAGACGCCCGTCACCTACGAGCAGTACTTC.

The chain has TRBV5-1 and TRBJ2-1; 11 nucleotides agree with TRBD2. The CDR3 contains 15 residues. Germline V gives CDR1 SGHRS, CDR2 YFSETQ. The junction had 4 bases not matched to a gene; V was cut back by 4 bases and J by 4 bases. CDR3 sequence (DNA): TGCGCCAGCAGCACACTAGCGGGGGCGTACAATGAGCAGTTCTTC. Translated: CASSTLAGAYNEQFF. Full variable domain (missing parts from reference TRBV5-1 and TRBJ2-1): KAGVTQTPRYLIKTRGQQVTLSCSPISGHRSVSWYQQTPGQGLQFLFEYFSETQRNKGNFPGRFSGRQFSNSRSEMNVSTLELGDSALYLCASSTLAGAYNEQFFGPGTRLTVL.

This clone was recorded once. This sequence joins TRBV28 and TRBJ1-1, with D hard to call. Germline V CDR1 and CDR2: MDHEN, SYDVKM. The V gene lost 6 bases and the J gene lost 5 bases, with 16 bases spanning the gap. The CDR3 extends over 14 amino acids. This chain's CDR3 is CASSSPGVYTEAFF. The CDR3 DNA sequence: TGTGCCAGCAGCTCCCCCGGTGTTTATACTGAAGCTTTCTTT.

This chain links TRBV6-4 with TRBJ2-2, with unresolved D. V was cut by 6 bases and J by 3 bases, with 14 bases left in between. Per germline, CDR1 MRHNA and CDR2 SNTAGT. There are 15 residues in the CDR3. The CDR3 spells CASSPEHPYTGELFF. CDR3 in DNA: TGTGCCAGCAGCCCTGAGCACCCCTACACCGGGGAGCTGTTTTTT.

This chain uses TRBV5-4 with TRBJ1-2; maybe TRBD1 (5 bases). Between the trimmed V and J ends, which lost 0 bases and 6 bases, there was a span of 12 bases. Germline assignment: CDR1 SGHNT and CDR2 YYREEE (reference sequence). The CDR3 consists of 14 residues. CDR3 sequence: CASSLEGVVHGYTF. DNA for the CDR3: TGTGCCAGCAGCTTGGAAGGGGTAGTGCATGGCTACACCTTC.

The chain combines TRBV28 with TRBJ2-7, with 15 positions matching TRBD2. Looked up from germline, CDR1 is MDHEN and CDR2 is SYDVKM. The CDR3 extends over 20 amino acids. V shed 0 bases, J shed 4 bases, and the junction held 13 bases outside the gene matches. DNA for the CDR3: TGTGCCAGCAGTTTATGGCCGGGACTAGCGGGAGGTGATTCTTGGTACGAGCAGTACTTC. It codes for CASSLWPGLAGGDSWYEQYF.

This chain connects TRBV12-5 to TRBJ2-3, with 8 bases that match TRBD2. The CDR3 runs to 17 residues. Germline CDR1 is LGHNT and CDR2 is FRNRAP. V lost 2 bases, J lost 3 bases, and 10 bases stayed unmatched. The CDR3 is CASGLSTGLEGTDTQYF. The CDR3 DNA is TGTGCTAGTGGTTTGTCCACGGGACTAGAGGGAACAGATACGCAGTATTTT.

The chain links TRBV11-2 to TRBJ1-1, with D unresolved. The CDR3 covers 13 residues. Germline-derived CDR1 and CDR2 are SGHAT and FQNNGV. V was shortened by 4 bases and J by 2 bases, with 8 bases between the two germline ends. CDR3 amino acids: CASSSHLNTEAFF. In nucleotides, the CDR3 is TGTGCCAGCAGCTCACATCTAAACACTGAAGCTTTCTTT.

This clone has just one count. The V and J genes are TRBV27 and TRBJ2-2; maybe TRBD1 (6 bases). CDR1 and CDR2 (germline): MNHEY, SMNVEV (reference sequence). This CDR3 has 14 amino acids. The germline V and J ends were trimmed by 5 bases and 4 bases, with 11 bases remaining between them. CDR3 sequence (DNA): TGTGCCAGCAGTAGAAGGACAGCCACCGGGGAGCTGTTTTTT. Its translation: CASSRRTATGELFF.

The rearrangement uses TRBV29-1 and TRBJ1-2; the D is unclear. The germline V gene encodes CDR1 SQVTM and CDR2 ANQGSEA. The CDR3 sequence is 13 residues long. Between the trimmed V and J ends, which lost 1 base and 4 bases, there was a span of 10 bases. Here the CDR3 DNA reads TGCAGCGTTGAAGCAGCGGGCAGCTATGGCTACACCTTC. It is translated as CSVEAAGSYGYTF.

This clone was observed a single time. This chain joins TRBV5-8 and TRBJ2-2, with 9 bases identical to TRBD2. V shed 4 bases and J 6 bases; nucleotides not matched to a gene: 13. The CDR3 loop spans 17 amino acids. Germline assignment: CDR1 SGHTS and CDR2 YDEGEE. CDR3: CASSPVWIAGVSGELFF. Here the CDR3 DNA reads TGTGCCAGCAGCCCGGTGTGGATAGCGGGAGTTTCCGGGGAGCTGTTTTTT.

On this clone itself: The sample holds other DNA sequences that translate to the same CDR3. The chain is built from TRBV7-9 and TRBJ2-5, with 7 positions matching TRBD1. This CDR3 is 14 amino acids long. V lost 5 bases to trimming and J lost 2 bases; unmatched junction nucleotides: 5. The germline V gene has CDR1 SEHNR and CDR2 FQNEAQ (reference sequence). DNA for the CDR3: TGTGCCAGCAGCCCGGGACAGTATCAAGAGACCCAGTACTTC. Translated, it gives CASSPGQYQETQYF.

The chain combines TRBV9 with TRBJ2-3, with D possibly matching TRBD1 (7 bases). The CDR3 runs 16 residues. V was clipped by 4 bases and J by 0 bases, with 15 bases between them. Looked up from germline, CDR1 is SGDLS and CDR2 is YYNGEE. In DNA form, the CDR3 reads TGTGCCAGCAGCCCGAGGGGGCGGGATAGCACAGATACGCAGTATTTT. Translation gives CASSPRGRDSTDTQYF.

The genes are TRBV2 and TRBJ1-2, with D unclear. CDR3 length: 14 amino acids. V lost 1 base to trimming and J lost 4 bases, with 10 bases between them. Germline CDR1 is SNHLY and CDR2 is FYNNEI. CDR3 coding DNA: TGTGCCAGCAGTGAAGTTGGAGGGAGCTATGGCTACACCTTC. Its protein product is CASSEVGGSYGYTF. The full variable domain, its missing parts supplied by reference TRBV2 and TRBJ1-2, is EPEVTQTPSHQVTQMGQEVILRCVPISNHLYFYWYRQILGQKVEFLVSFYNNEISEKSEIFDDQFSVERPDGSNFTLKIRSTKLEDSAMYFCASSEVGGSYGYTFGSGTRLTVV.

This sequence joins TRBV10-1 and TRBJ2-2; 9 nucleotides line up with TRBD2. The CDR3 is 17 amino acids. V dropped 4 bases and J dropped 7; count of bases not matched to a gene: 13. Germline V gives CDR1 WNHNN, CDR2 SYGVQD (reference sequence). The CDR3 coding sequence is TGCGCCAGCAGTGTAGGGGCTAGCGGGAAATACGGCGGGGAGCTGTTTTTT. Translated: CASSVGASGKYGGELFF.

This sequence joins TRBV7-9 and TRBJ2-2, with TRBD1 matching 10 bases. The junction had 3 bases not matched to a gene; V was cut back by 5 bases and J by 3 bases. This CDR3 contains 15 residues. Germline V gene data show CDR1 as SEHNR and CDR2 as FQNEAQ (reference sequence). In DNA, the CDR3 is TGTGCCAGCAGCCAAGGACAGGGGGACACCGGGGAGCTGTTTTTT. It specifies CASSQGQGDTGELFF.

The chain uses TRBV7-2 and TRBJ2-1; no firm D call. The CDR3 contains 15 residues. Germline loops: CDR1 SGHTA, CDR2 FQGNSA. V was pared by 0 bases and J by 7 bases, with 13 bases between. The CDR3 loop is CASSLARTIGNEQFF. CDR3 bases: TGTGCCAGCAGCTTAGCGCGCACCATCGGGAATGAGCAGTTCTTC.

This sequence joins TRBV9 and TRBJ2-3, with D possibly being TRBD2 (6 bases). The CDR3 loop spans 16 amino acids. V lost 2 bases to trimming and J lost 3 bases, with 16 bases between them. Germline V gene lookup returns CDR1 SGDLS and CDR2 YYNGEE. This CDR3 is CASSVLEGRGTDTQYF. The CDR3 DNA reads TGTGCCAGCAGCGTTCTCGAAGGGCGGGGTACAGATACGCAGTATTTT.

The chain links TRBV7-8 to TRBJ1-1; D unclear. The V end lost 1 base, the J end lost 1 base, and 4 bases lay between the germline ends. The CDR3 is 13 residues long. CDR1 and CDR2 from the germline V gene are SGHVS and FQNEAQ. Here the CDR3 reads CASSLVANTEAFF. The CDR3 DNA reads TGTGCCAGCAGCTTAGTGGCGAACACTGAAGCTTTCTTT.

The gene calls are TRBV28 and TRBJ2-1, with 8 positions matching TRBD1. Trimming removed 3 bases from V and 5 bases from J; junction bases left unmatched: 6. The CDR3 consists of 15 residues. Germline V gene data show CDR1 as MDHEN and CDR2 as SYDVKM. The CDR3 region is CASSFSDRDHNEQFF. CDR3 DNA sequence: TGTGCCAGCAGTTTCTCGGACAGGGATCACAATGAGCAGTTCTTC.

This clone is a singleton in its sample. The J gene is TRBJ2-1, the V gene TRBV9, with 13 positions matching TRBD2. The germline V gene has CDR1 SGDLS and CDR2 YYNGEE. The V and J ends lost 4 bases and 12 bases, in that order; junction bases with no gene match: 4. The CDR3 is 13 residues long. CDR3 protein: CASSPGLAGSQFF. The CDR3 DNA follows: TGTGCCAGCAGCCCGGGACTAGCGGGGTCGCAGTTCTTC.

V is TRBV5-6 and J is TRBJ1-5; D remains ambiguous. Trimming removed 2 bases at V and 3 bases at J, with 9 bases between. CDR3 length: 14 residues. Germline loops: CDR1 SGHDT, CDR2 YYEEEE. The CDR3 DNA sequence: TGTGCCAGCAGCTTAACGGGGAACAATCAGCCCCAGCATTTT. It codes for CASSLTGNNQPQHF.